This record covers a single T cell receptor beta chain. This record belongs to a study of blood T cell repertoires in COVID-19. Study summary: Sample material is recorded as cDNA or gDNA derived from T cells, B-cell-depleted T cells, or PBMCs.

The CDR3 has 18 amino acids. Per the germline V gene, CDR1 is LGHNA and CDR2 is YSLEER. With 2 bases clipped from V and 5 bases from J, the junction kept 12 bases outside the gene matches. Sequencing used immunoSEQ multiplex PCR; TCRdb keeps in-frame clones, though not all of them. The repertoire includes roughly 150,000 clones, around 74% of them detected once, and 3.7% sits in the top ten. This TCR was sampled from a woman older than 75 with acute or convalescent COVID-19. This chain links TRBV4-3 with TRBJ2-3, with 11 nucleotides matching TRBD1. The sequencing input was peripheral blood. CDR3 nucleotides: TGCGCCAGCAGCCAACGCCCTGCCGGGACAGGGGGGGGAGATACGCAGTATTTT. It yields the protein CASSQRPAGTGGGDTQYF.